This T cell receptor (beta chain) originates from a study of T-cell reconstitution after alpha-beta-depleted transplantation in children. In its sample, this clonotype was seen many times. Its target is not known. Study conclusions and caveats: By about two months after transplant, alpha-beta T cells reportedly arose from several hundred graft clones that had expanded. TCRbeta diversity was high at day 60 in some patients (a result of surviving recipient T cells and thymic progenitors). Newly produced T cells mostly provided counts and TCRbeta diversity after one year, as hyperexpanded clones declined.

Trimming cost V 0 bases and J 0 bases; bases outside gene matches: 14. The V gene's germline CDR1 is LGHDT and CDR2 YNNKEL (reference sequence). This CDR3 is 20 amino acids long. A TCRbeta library incorporating unique molecular identifiers was prepared. TCRdb reanalysed the PCR reads using MiXCR and keeps one entry per CDR3 protein. This table holds about 460,000 distinct CDR3 sequences, roughly a tenth found once. The receptor was derived from a child aged 2-15 years with inherited bone marrow failure, due to receive a stem cell transplant. J is TRBJ2-3 and V is TRBV3-1; 8 nucleotides line up with TRBD2. Sequencing used PBMCs, obtained before TCRalphabeta/CD19-depleted stem cell transplant. CDR3 nucleotides: TGTGCCAGCAGCCAAGAAGGGGGACTAGAGTCGAGGGAGAGCACAGATACGCAGTATTTT. This gives the protein CASSQEGGLESRESTDTQYF.